The 4 T cell receptor beta chains listed next were all sequenced from one sample in a study of identical twins. One entry per CDR3 protein results from TCRdb running MiXCR on the 5' RACE reads. The sample shows just over 500,000 distinct CDR3 sequences, 22% of them seen only once. Separately, the same data were catalogued under a study of T cells expressing NK-cell markers.

Sequencing was performed on CD4+ T cells sorted from blood. The receptors shown here come from a woman aged 18 to 35 in good health.

This clonotype has just a few counts. The chain uses TRBV25-1 and TRBJ1-5; 9 nucleotides align to TRBD1. The germline gives CDR1 MGHDK, CDR2 SYGVNS. The CDR3 loop spans 15 amino acids. V shed 5 bases, J shed 9 bases, and the junction held 11 bases outside the gene matches. The CDR3 DNA sequence: TGTGCCAGCAGTCCGGGACAGGGTACCCTGGGGCCCCAGCATTTT. Translation gives CASSPGQGTLGPQHF.

This chain links TRBV3-1 with TRBJ2-5; D might be TRBD1 (5 bases). The CDR3 loop spans 14 amino acids. The germline V and J ends were trimmed by 2 bases and 1 base, with 8 bases remaining between them. Germline CDR1 is LGHDT and CDR2 is YNNKEL (reference sequence). The CDR3 DNA reads TGTGCCAGCAGCCAATATCAGGGCCAAGAGACCCAGTACTTC. Encoded protein: CASSQYQGQETQYF.

J is TRBJ2-3 and V is TRBV25-1; D possibly corresponds to TRBD2 (5 bases). CDR3 length: 14 residues. V was cut by 0 bases and J by 4 bases, with 8 bases left in between. The germline gives CDR1 MGHDK, CDR2 SYGVNS. The CDR3: CASSEYGGSDTQYF. CDR3 sequence (DNA): TGTGCCAGCAGTGAATATGGAGGATCAGATACGCAGTATTTT.

The chain recombines TRBV6-1 with TRBJ2-2; maybe TRBD1 (6 bases). Germline-derived CDR1 and CDR2 are MNHNS and SASEGT. Trimming pared 6 bases from V and 6 bases from J, leaving 17 bases between. CDR3 size: 15 residues. The CDR3 is CASRSRGARAGELFF. The CDR3 DNA sequence: TGTGCCAGCAGGTCCAGGGGAGCCAGGGCCGGGGAGCTGTTTTTT.